This T cell receptor (beta chain) is from a study of CD8+ T cells in alopecia areata. Study summary: Among treated patients, oral tofacitinib was administered at 5 to 10 mg twice daily.

cDNA serving as the sequencing template came from extracted, reverse transcribed RNA. The table came from immunoSEQ multiplex PCR; TCRdb's copy has only in-frame clones and leaves some out. Of 200,000 to 250,000 clones listed, more than 45% are singletons. CDR3 length: 8 amino acids. V was clipped by 11 bases and J by 9 bases, with 8 bases between them. Source: CD4+ T cells sorted from blood, taken at week 0. The chain recombines TRBV23-1 with TRBJ2-7; no clear D. TRBV23-1 is reported as an ORF; its role is uncertain. The source of this sequence is a human donor with alopecia areata. The CDR3 loop reads CAPNGQYF. The CDR3 DNA reads as TGCGCCCCCAACGGGCAGTACTTC.